Listed below are T cell receptor beta chains from one sample, sequenced in a study of molecular identifiers for immune sequencing clone quantification. MiXCR, run by TCRdb on the PCR reads, gives a single entry per CDR3 protein. The table records about 500,000 distinct CDR3 sequences, approximately 25% of them present only once. Sequencing was done on a sample of naive CD8+ T cells from blood, with Jurkat cell RNA spiked in. Every receptor here comes from a human donor in good health. Some libraries in this study had Jurkat cell RNA spiked in. The conserved cysteine and the conserved F or W are not part of the CDR3 here. Fields, in order: CDR3 protein, CDR3 length, J gene, V gene.

cdr3_aa: ASGDSYVGYT
cdr3_length: 10
j_call: TRBJ1-2
v_call: TRBV19

cdr3_aa: SARDVGVNTEAF
cdr3_length: 12
j_call: TRBJ1-1
v_call: TRBV20-1

cdr3_aa: SVEDLPAGSVKETQY
cdr3_length: 15
j_call: TRBJ2-5
v_call: TRBV29-1

cdr3_aa: ASSQVGGVEATQY
cdr3_length: 13
j_call: TRBJ2-3
v_call: TRBV4-1

cdr3_aa: SARGGTASSYEQY
cdr3_length: 13
j_call: TRBJ2-7
v_call: TRBV20-1

cdr3_aa: SARVYRVAPNYGYT
cdr3_length: 14
j_call: TRBJ1-2
v_call: TRBV20-1

cdr3_aa: SVDSMNTDAF
cdr3_length: 10
j_call: TRBJ1-1
v_call: TRBV29-1

cdr3_aa: ASSQEPGGAYEQY
cdr3_length: 13
j_call: TRBJ2-7
v_call: TRBV4-1

cdr3_aa: ASSLDRQVYNEQF
cdr3_length: 13
j_call: TRBJ2-1
v_call: TRBV11-3

cdr3_aa: ASRLGLAEQF
cdr3_length: 10
j_call: TRBJ2-1
v_call: TRBV28

cdr3_aa: ASSMRGGGPEAF
cdr3_length: 12
j_call: TRBJ1-1
v_call: TRBV7-2

cdr3_aa: SVEDPQGGYEQY
cdr3_length: 12
j_call: TRBJ2-7
v_call: TRBV29-1

cdr3_aa: ASSPRDRLNTGELF
cdr3_length: 14
j_call: TRBJ2-2
v_call: TRBV28

cdr3_aa: ASGELGRSKNIQY
cdr3_length: 13
j_call: TRBJ2-4
v_call: TRBV27

cdr3_aa: AWSPFLPGSAYNSPLH
cdr3_length: 16
j_call: TRBJ1-6
v_call: TRBV30

cdr3_aa: ASSQDRNTDTQY
cdr3_length: 12
j_call: TRBJ2-3
v_call: TRBV7-9

cdr3_aa: ASSVATGGPIADTQY
cdr3_length: 15
j_call: TRBJ2-3
v_call: TRBV9

cdr3_aa: ASSVVGGGPARELF
cdr3_length: 14
j_call: TRBJ2-2
v_call: TRBV9

cdr3_aa: ASSHGAGPKETQY
cdr3_length: 13
j_call: TRBJ2-5
v_call: TRBV7-2

cdr3_aa: ASSLSGVVHEQF
cdr3_length: 12
j_call: TRBJ2-1
v_call: TRBV7-9

cdr3_aa: ASSERGMDSGQPQH
cdr3_length: 14
j_call: TRBJ1-5
v_call: TRBV6-1

cdr3_aa: ARSPDGPNTEAF
cdr3_length: 12
j_call: TRBJ1-1
v_call: TRBV9

cdr3_aa: SARDRGQSSPLSGANVLT
cdr3_length: 18
j_call: TRBJ2-6
v_call: TRBV20-1

cdr3_aa: ASSYRSVADAF
cdr3_length: 11
j_call: TRBJ1-1
v_call: TRBV13

cdr3_aa: ASSLAAENTGELF
cdr3_length: 13
j_call: TRBJ2-2
v_call: TRBV7-9

cdr3_aa: ASSGPDRNTRELF
cdr3_length: 13
j_call: TRBJ2-2
v_call: TRBV7-9

cdr3_aa: SVETGQGAYEQY
cdr3_length: 12
j_call: TRBJ2-7
v_call: TRBV29-1

cdr3_aa: AWSTGTYNEQF
cdr3_length: 11
j_call: TRBJ2-1
v_call: TRBV30

cdr3_aa: ASSESYEQY
cdr3_length: 9
j_call: TRBJ2-7
v_call: TRBV6-1

cdr3_aa: ASTIGPADTQY
cdr3_length: 11
j_call: TRBJ2-3
v_call: TRBV6-2/TRBV6-3

cdr3_aa: ASSYGTSDTTDTQY
cdr3_length: 14
j_call: TRBJ2-3
v_call: TRBV6-6

cdr3_aa: ASSYVAGGQDTQY
cdr3_length: 13
j_call: TRBJ2-3
v_call: TRBV6-2/TRBV6-3

cdr3_aa: ASTLYRDTEAF
cdr3_length: 11
j_call: TRBJ1-1
v_call: TRBV5-5

cdr3_aa: ASSLAGQSGTEAF
cdr3_length: 13
j_call: TRBJ1-1
v_call: TRBV7-6

cdr3_aa: ASSRDYTGELF
cdr3_length: 11
j_call: TRBJ2-2
v_call: TRBV7-9

cdr3_aa: ASSLVDRGYEQY
cdr3_length: 12
j_call: TRBJ2-7
v_call: TRBV5-6

cdr3_aa: ASSVYYGTTNTGELF
cdr3_length: 15
j_call: TRBJ2-2
v_call: TRBV9

cdr3_aa: ASSSWGGNTGELF
cdr3_length: 13
j_call: TRBJ2-2
v_call: TRBV7-8

cdr3_aa: ASSVGFQDYEQY
cdr3_length: 12
j_call: TRBJ2-7
v_call: TRBV9

cdr3_aa: ARSLAEGTTSGNFPSTDTQY
cdr3_length: 20
j_call: TRBJ2-3
v_call: TRBV5-3

cdr3_aa: ASSLRTRKGPETQY
cdr3_length: 14
j_call: TRBJ2-5
v_call: TRBV7-6

cdr3_aa: ASSPTHGLVDTQY
cdr3_length: 13
j_call: TRBJ2-3
v_call: TRBV4-1

cdr3_aa: ASSPTGWAEQY
cdr3_length: 11
j_call: TRBJ2-7
v_call: TRBV7-6

cdr3_aa: ASSGGSEQY
cdr3_length: 9
j_call: TRBJ2-7
v_call: TRBV11-1

cdr3_aa: ASSQGQGLGMNTEAF
cdr3_length: 15
j_call: TRBJ1-1
v_call: TRBV4-2

cdr3_aa: ASSQDLADGTDTQY
cdr3_length: 14
j_call: TRBJ2-3
v_call: TRBV4-1

cdr3_aa: ASSLRGLSADTQY
cdr3_length: 13
j_call: TRBJ2-3
v_call: TRBV28

cdr3_aa: ATSGRTSVQETQY
cdr3_length: 13
j_call: TRBJ2-5
v_call: TRBV24-1

cdr3_aa: ATSRVLTSGNTIY
cdr3_length: 13
j_call: TRBJ1-3
v_call: TRBV15

cdr3_aa: ASGSGIYEQY
cdr3_length: 10
j_call: TRBJ2-7
v_call: TRBV27

cdr3_aa: ASSQMGASGAYEQY
cdr3_length: 14
j_call: TRBJ2-7
v_call: TRBV4-3